This TCR beta chain was captured in a study of blood T cell repertoires in COVID-19. Study-level background: Samples came from the United States, Italy and Spain, spanning acute and convalescent COVID-19.

The authors' processing: For nucleated cells, counts were estimated from reference gene primer amplification. Profiling relied on immunoSEQ multiplex PCR, and the TCRdb table lists in-frame clones only, not all of them. From that table come the V and J calls and clone size; the DNA was used to work out D and trimming. This table has around 240,000 clones, about 90% appearing once. Germline V gene lookup returns CDR1 SGDLS and CDR2 YYNGEE. The CDR3 sequence is 14 residues long. V lost 3 bases to trimming and J lost 5 bases, with 14 bases between them. The rearrangement joins TRBV9 to TRBJ2-5; possible D gene TRBD2, 6 bases. The TCR sequence derives from a human donor in a cohort exposed to, infected with or recovered from COVID-19 (not recorded which). The donor label of this sample is uncertain. What was sequenced was PBMCs or T cells enriched from blood (not recorded which). CDR3 sequence: CASSGAGAGETQYF. The CDR3 coding sequence is TGTGCCAGCAGCGGAGCCGGGGCGGGGGAGACCCAGTACTTC.